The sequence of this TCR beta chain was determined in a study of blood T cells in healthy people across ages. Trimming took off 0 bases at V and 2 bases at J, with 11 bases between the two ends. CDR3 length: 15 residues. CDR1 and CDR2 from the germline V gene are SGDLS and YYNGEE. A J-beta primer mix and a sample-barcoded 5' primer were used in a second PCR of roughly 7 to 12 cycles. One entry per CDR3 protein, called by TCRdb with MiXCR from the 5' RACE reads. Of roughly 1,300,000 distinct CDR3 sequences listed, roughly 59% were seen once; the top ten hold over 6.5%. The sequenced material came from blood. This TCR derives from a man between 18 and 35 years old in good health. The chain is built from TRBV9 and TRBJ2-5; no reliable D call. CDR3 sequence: CASSVESRLQETQYF. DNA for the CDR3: TGTGCCAGCAGCGTAGAGAGCCGGCTACAAGAGACCCAGTACTTC.